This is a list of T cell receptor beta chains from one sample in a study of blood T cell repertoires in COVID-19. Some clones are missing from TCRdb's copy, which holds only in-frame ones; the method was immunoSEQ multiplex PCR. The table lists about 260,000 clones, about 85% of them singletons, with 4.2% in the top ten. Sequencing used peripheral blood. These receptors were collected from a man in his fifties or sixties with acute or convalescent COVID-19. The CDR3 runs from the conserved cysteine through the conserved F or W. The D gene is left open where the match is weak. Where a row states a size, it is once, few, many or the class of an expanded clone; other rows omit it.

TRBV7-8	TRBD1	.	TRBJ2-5	CASIPGQVTWTSQETQYF	TGTGCCAGCATCCCTGGACAGGTGACTTGGACATCTCAAGAGACCCAGTACTTC
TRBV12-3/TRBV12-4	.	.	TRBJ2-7	CASSLQGRYEQYF	TGTGCCAGCAGTTTACAGGGGCGCTACGAGCAGTACTTC
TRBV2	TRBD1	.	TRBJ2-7	CASKTGSYEQYF	TGTGCCAGCAAGACAGGGAGTTACGAGCAGTACTTC
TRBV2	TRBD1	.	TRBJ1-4	CASGTGAGKLFF	TGTGCCAGCGGGACAGGCGCGGGAAAACTGTTTTTT
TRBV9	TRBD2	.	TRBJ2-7	CASSALSGDEQYF	TGTGCCAGCAGCGCCTTGAGCGGGGACGAGCAGTACTTC
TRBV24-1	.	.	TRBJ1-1	CATSDFTTGLTFF	TGTGCCACCAGTGATTTTACTACGGGGTTGACTTTCTTT
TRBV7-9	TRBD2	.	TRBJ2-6	CASRPPAGGSGANVLTF	TGTGCCAGCAGGCCTCCAGCGGGAGGTTCTGGGGCCAACGTCCTGACTTTC
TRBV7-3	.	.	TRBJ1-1	CASSLTGGGNTEAFF	TGTGCCAGCAGCTTAACCGGGGGTGGGAACACTGAAGCTTTCTTT
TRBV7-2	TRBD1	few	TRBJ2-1	CASSKDRGPYNEQFF	TGTGCCAGCAGCAAAGACAGGGGGCCCTACAATGAGCAGTTCTTC
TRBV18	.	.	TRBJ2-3	CASSQSPWTADTQYF	TGTGCCAGCTCACAATCCCCCTGGACAGCAGATACGCAGTATTTT
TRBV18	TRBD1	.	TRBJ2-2	CASSSQGDTGELFF	TGTGCCAGCTCATCACAGGGGGACACCGGGGAGCTGTTTTTT
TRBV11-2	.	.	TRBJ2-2	CASSLAGSDGAFTGELFF	TGTGCCAGCAGCTTAGCGGGATCGGACGGCGCTTTCACCGGGGAGCTGTTTTTT
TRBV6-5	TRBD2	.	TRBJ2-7	CASRVSSGRYEQYF	TGTGCCAGCAGGGTATCTAGCGGGAGATACGAGCAGTACTTC
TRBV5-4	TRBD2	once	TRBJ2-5	CASSLDGSGSILQETQYF	TGTGCCAGCAGCTTGGATGGTAGCGGGAGTATACTACAAGAGACCCAGTACTTC
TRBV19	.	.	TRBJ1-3	CASWGMGTSSGNTIYF	TGTGCCAGCTGGGGGATGGGGACTAGCTCTGGAAACACCATATATTTT
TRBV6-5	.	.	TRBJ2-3	CASRLTGGGTDTQYF	TGTGCCAGCAGATTGACTGGCGGTGGCACAGATACGCAGTATTTT
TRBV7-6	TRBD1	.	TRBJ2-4	CASSPRPPTGADKNIQYF	TGTGCCAGCAGCCCTAGACCACCTACAGGGGCCGACAAAAACATTCAGTACTTC
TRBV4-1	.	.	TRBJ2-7	CASSQDNPGDYEQYF	TGCGCCAGCAGCCAAGATAATCCGGGGGACTACGAGCAGTACTTC
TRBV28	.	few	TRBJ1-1	CASSHLGLNTEAFF	TGTGCCAGCAGTCACCTAGGATTGAACACTGAAGCTTTCTTT
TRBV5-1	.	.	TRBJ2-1	CASSLGASRYNEQFF	TGCGCCAGCAGCTTGGGGGCTAGCAGATACAATGAGCAGTTCTTC
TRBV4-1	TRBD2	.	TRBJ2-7	CASSQHVAGGTYEQYF	TGCGCCAGCAGCCAGCACGTAGCGGGAGGGACCTACGAGCAGTACTTC
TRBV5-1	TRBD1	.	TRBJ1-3	CASSARGLGNTIYF	TGCGCCAGCAGCGCCAGGGGGCTTGGAAACACCATATATTTT
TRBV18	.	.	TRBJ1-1	CASSPPNSQANTEAFF	TGTGCCAGCTCACCACCGAACTCACAGGCGAACACTGAAGCTTTCTTT
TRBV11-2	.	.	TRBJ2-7	CASSLVDSSSYEQYF	TGTGCCAGCAGCTTAGTCGATAGTAGCTCCTACGAGCAGTACTTC
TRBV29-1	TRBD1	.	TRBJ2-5	CSVEDRGQGTETQYF	TGCAGCGTTGAAGATCGAGGACAGGGGACGGAGACCCAGTACTTC
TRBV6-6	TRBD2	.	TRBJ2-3	CASSRGLAGGPDTQYF	TGTGCCAGCAGCCGCGGACTAGCGGGAGGGCCAGATACGCAGTATTTT
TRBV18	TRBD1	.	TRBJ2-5	CASSPPGQQETQYF	TGTGCCAGCTCACCTCCGGGACAGCAAGAGACCCAGTACTTC
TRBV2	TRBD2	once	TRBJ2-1	CASGRAPGSYNEQFF	TGTGCCAGCGGGAGGGCCCCGGGCTCCTACAATGAGCAGTTCTTC
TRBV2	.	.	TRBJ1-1	CASSVVGGANAEAFF	TGTGCCAGCAGTGTAGTTGGTGGGGCTAACGCTGAAGCTTTCTTT
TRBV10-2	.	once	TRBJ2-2	CATSTGLDTGELFF	TGCGCCACTTCAACAGGGTTGGACACCGGGGAGCTGTTTTTT
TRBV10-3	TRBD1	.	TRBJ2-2	CATSGGGSGELFF	TGTGCCACCTCAGGGGGCGGGTCCGGGGAGCTGTTTTTT
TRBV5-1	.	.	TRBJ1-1	CASSLGLWGMNTEAFF	TGCGCCAGCAGCTTGGGCCTATGGGGCATGAACACTGAAGCTTTCTTT
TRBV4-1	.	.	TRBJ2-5	CASRGTSPLSQTQYF	TGCGCCAGCAGAGGTACTAGCCCTCTTTCGCAGACCCAGTACTTC
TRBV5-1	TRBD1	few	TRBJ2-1	CASSLGAPGQGIMSSYNEQFF	TGCGCCAGCAGCTTGGGGGCACCGGGACAGGGGATTATGAGCTCCTACAATGAGCAGTTCTTC
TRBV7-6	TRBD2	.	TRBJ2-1	CASSLLAGRDNEQFF	TGTGCCAGCAGCCTATTAGCGGGAAGGGACAATGAGCAGTTCTTC
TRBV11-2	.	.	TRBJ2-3	CASSLGRGNGDTQYF	TGTGCCAGCAGCTTAGGTCGGGGGAATGGAGATACGCAGTATTTT
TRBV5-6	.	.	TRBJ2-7	CASKGGGQAAEGQYF	TGTGCCAGCAAGGGAGGGGGACAGGCGGCTGAGGGGCAGTACTTC
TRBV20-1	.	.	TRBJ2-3	CSASRGTASTDTQYF	TGCAGTGCTAGTCGCGGGACCGCTAGCACAGATACGCAGTATTTT
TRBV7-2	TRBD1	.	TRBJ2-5	CASSITGGRETQYF	TGTGCCAGCAGCATAACAGGGGGCCGTGAGACCCAGTACTTC
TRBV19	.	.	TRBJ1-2	CASSMGAGGYTF	TGTGCCAGTAGTATGGGCGCGGGAGGCTACACCTTC
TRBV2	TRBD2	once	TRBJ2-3	CATSGSVTDTQYF	TGTGCCACCAGCGGGAGTGTCACAGATACGCAGTATTTT
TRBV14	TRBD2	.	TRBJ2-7	CASSQGTSGSGEQYF	TGTGCCAGCAGCCAAGGGACTAGCGGGAGCGGCGAGCAGTACTTC
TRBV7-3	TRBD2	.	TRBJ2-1	CASSLRLAGAYNEQFF	TGTGCCAGCAGCTTAAGACTAGCGGGGGCCTACAATGAGCAGTTCTTC
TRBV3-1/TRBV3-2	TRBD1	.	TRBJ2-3	CASSTRQGNTDTQYF	TGTGCCAGCTCCACAAGACAGGGGAACACAGATACGCAGTATTTT
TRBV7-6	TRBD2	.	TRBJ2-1	CASSPFGSGEGFYNEQFF	TGTGCCAGCAGCCCATTTGGTAGCGGGGAGGGGTTCTACAATGAGCAGTTCTTC